The 11 T cell receptor beta chains in this list originate from one sample, sequenced in a study of Graves' ophthalmopathy and Graves' hyperthyroidism. Amplification of TCR beta CDR3 regions used RNA transcripts. First-round RT-PCR used HTBI primers; second-round multiplex PCR followed. TCRdb processed the multiplex PCR reads anew with MiXCR; each CDR3 protein has one entry. The sample yields over a million distinct CDR3 sequences, about 38% seen once. The source material was peripheral blood or thyroid tissue (not recorded which). The origin of the receptors is an adult man with Graves' hyperthyroidism.

This clonotype was counted many times. This chain uses TRBV12-3 or TRBV12-4 with TRBJ1-4; D is unresolved. Deletions cut 5 bases from V and 6 bases from J, with 16 bases between. CDR3 length: 15 amino acids. The CDR3 loop reads CASSPHGVGDEKLFF. The CDR3 coding sequence is TGTGCCAGCAGTCCGCACGGAGTAGGAGATGAAAAACTGTTTTTT.

On this clonotype itself: A much larger clone differs by one base, so this may be a read error. The genes are TRBV7-2 and TRBJ2-7; the match to TRBD1 covers 9 bases. CDR3 length: 15 residues. J lost 5 bases, V lost 2 bases, and 7 bases had no gene match. CDR1 is SGHTA, CDR2 FQGNSA, per germline. The CDR3 coding sequence is TGTGCCAGCAGCTTAAGGGGGGACAGGGAGGACGAGCAGTACTTC. It encodes CASSLRGDREDEQYF. The variable domain in full, completed from reference TRBV7-2 and TRBJ2-7, reads GAGVSQSPSNKVTEKGKDVELRCDPISGHTALYWYRQSLGQGLEFLIYFQGNSAPDKSGLPSDRFSAERTGGSVSTLTIQRTQQEDSAVYLCASSLRGDREDEQYFGPGTRLTVT.

The gene calls are TRBV10-3 and TRBJ2-7, with 8 bases that match TRBD1. The germline V gene has CDR1 ENHRY and CDR2 SYGVKD. This CDR3 spans 16 amino acids. The V and J ends lost 6 bases and 6 bases, in that order; junction bases with no gene match: 16. CDR3 DNA sequence: TGTGCCATCAGGGGGGCCCCGACAGGGGCGGGCGGCGAGCAGTACTTC. This encodes CAIRGAPTGAGGEQYF.

J is TRBJ1-2 and V is TRBV10-2; D remains ambiguous. Looked up from germline, CDR1 is WSHSY and CDR2 is SAAADI. Deletions cut 2 bases from V and 4 bases from J, with 11 bases between. The CDR3 sequence is 14 residues long. DNA for the CDR3: TGCGCCAGCAGTGAGCCGGGCTGGCCCTATGGCTACACCTTC. This encodes CASSEPGWPYGYTF.

This clonotype was seen a handful of times. J is TRBJ2-7 and V is TRBV4-3; D possibly corresponds to TRBD2 (6 bases). Per the germline V gene, CDR1 is LGHNA and CDR2 is YSLEER. V lost 4 bases and J lost 0, with 19 bases in between. The length of the CDR3 is 17 residues. In DNA, the CDR3 is TGCGCCAGCAGCCCACGCGGAGGGGCTACCCACTCCTACGAGCAGTACTTC. Its translation is CASSPRGGATHSYEQYF.

Concerning this clonotype itself: A clone one base away is much larger, so this may be a read error. The chain couples TRBV29-1 to TRBJ2-7; 8 bases align to TRBD2. The J call is doubtful: the DNA matches TRBJ2-1 better. The CDR3 contains 15 residues. Germline V gene data show CDR1 as SQVTM and CDR2 as ANQGSEA. The CDR3 nucleotides are TGCAGCGTTGAAAGTGATGCGGGAGGACCATACGAGCAGTTCTTC. It encodes CSVESDAGGPYEQFF.

This clonotype has at least ten counts. The chain links TRBV19 to TRBJ2-2, with 10 positions matching TRBD1. Germline CDR1 is LNHDA and CDR2 is SQIVND (reference sequence). This CDR3 spans 16 amino acids. With V trimmed by 10 bases and J by 7 bases, 15 bases remained unmatched. CDR3 bases: TGTGCCACCTTCTCAACCGGGACAGGGGTTAACGGGGAGCTGTTTTTT. The encoded protein is CATFSTGTGVNGELFF.

This clonotype occurred many times. J is TRBJ2-7 and V is TRBV20-1; no clear D gene. The CDR3 spans 10 residues. Germline lookup yields CDR1 DFQATT and CDR2 SNEGSKA (reference sequence). The V gene lost 6 bases and the J gene lost 3 bases, with 6 bases spanning the gap. This CDR3 is CSATDYEQYF. The CDR3 DNA is TGCAGTGCCACCGACTACGAGCAGTACTTC.

As concerns this clonotype: A much larger clone differs by one base, so this may be a read error. The chain links TRBV20-1 to TRBJ1-6; D not resolved. Looked up from germline, CDR1 is DFQATT and CDR2 is SNEGSKA (reference sequence). There are 15 residues in the CDR3. CDR3 amino acids: CSAGDRDSYNSPLHF. The CDR3 DNA reads as TGCAGTGCTGGAGATCGGGACTCCTATAATTCACCCCTCCACTTT.

This chain links TRBV19 with TRBJ2-5; D call uncertain. Germline CDR1 and CDR2: LNHDA and SQIVND (reference sequence). The CDR3 is 14 amino acids. Deletions cut 9 bases from V and 1 base from J, with 15 bases between. The CDR3 coding sequence is TGTGCCAGCCAGAAACAGCTATTCCAAGAGACCCAGTACTTC. Its protein is CASQKQLFQETQYF.

This clonotype was seen only a few times. The gene calls are TRBV20-1 and TRBJ1-5; 8 bases line up with TRBD1. This CDR3 contains 16 residues. V was pared by 5 bases and J by 4 bases, with 13 bases of the junction left unmatched. Germline V gene sequence: CDR1 DFQATT, CDR2 SNEGSKA (reference sequence). CDR3 residues: CSAVAGGAMGNQPQHF. The DNA of the CDR3 is TGCAGTGCTGTGGCAGGGGGCGCGATGGGGAATCAGCCCCAGCATTTT.